This entry lists 3 T cell receptor beta chains sequenced from one sample in a study of monozygotic twins with cystic fibrosis. TCRdb keeps only in-frame clones here, not all; method: immunoSEQ multiplex PCR. The table includes about 20,000 clones, around 97% detected once. What was sequenced was blood. These receptors were taken from a young woman with cystic fibrosis.

This sequence joins TRBV27 and TRBJ1-3, with D unclear. V lost 7 bases, J lost 2 bases, and 12 bases lay in between. From germline, CDR1 is MNHEY and CDR2 SMNVEV (reference sequence). The CDR3 extends over 14 amino acids. The CDR3 loop reads CASKANVAGNTIYF. The CDR3 nucleotides are TGTGCCAGCAAAGCTAACGTAGCTGGAAACACCATATATTTT.

This chain links TRBV29-1 with TRBJ2-5; D may be TRBD1 (7 bases). Matching the DNA end better, TRBJ2-7 makes the J call doubtful. The CDR3 loop spans 13 amino acids. The germline CDR1 and CDR2 sequences are SQVTM and ANQGSEA. The CDR3 loop reads CSVGRGRVYEQYF. The CDR3 DNA sequence: TGCAGCGTTGGGAGGGGGCGCGTCTACGAGCAGTACTTC.

The chain carries TRBV30 and TRBJ1-2, with D hard to call. CDR1 is GTSNPN, CDR2 SVGIG, per germline (reference sequence). The CDR3 covers 13 residues. V gave up 4 bases and J gave up 6 bases, with 15 bases separating them. The CDR3 DNA follows: TGTGCCTGGACCTCCCCAGGTAGGGATGGCTACACCTTC. Translating it yields CAWTSPGRDGYTF. Supplemented by reference TRBV30 and TRBJ1-2, the full variable domain reads SQTIHQWPATLVQPVGSPLSLECTVEGTSNPNLYWYRQAAGRGLQLLFYSVGIGQISSEVPQNLSASRPQDRQFILSSKKLLLSDSGFYLCAWTSPGRDGYTFGSGTRLTVV.